The sequence of this T cell receptor (beta chain) was determined in a study of T cell changes during pregnancy in multiple sclerosis. This CDR3 has 15 amino acids. Germline CDR1 and CDR2: LNHDA and SQIVND (reference sequence). V dropped 0 bases and J dropped 0 bases, with 6 bases sitting between them. Profiling relied on immunoSEQ multiplex PCR, and the TCRdb table lists in-frame clones only, not all of them. Among about 56,000 clones, around 92% were seen once, and the ten largest hold just under 0.2%. About this clone itself: Other DNA sequences within the sample encode an identical CDR3.

V usage is TRBV19 and J usage is TRBJ2-1; TRBD2 might be the D (5 bases). The sequence came from a female donor with multiple sclerosis, enrolled in a pregnancy study. The specimen was CD4+ T cells from peripheral blood mononuclear cells, collected in the second trimester of pregnancy. CDR3 amino acids: CASSIDGSSYNEQFF. The CDR3 DNA reads TGTGCCAGTAGTATAGATGGGAGCTCCTACAATGAGCAGTTCTTC.